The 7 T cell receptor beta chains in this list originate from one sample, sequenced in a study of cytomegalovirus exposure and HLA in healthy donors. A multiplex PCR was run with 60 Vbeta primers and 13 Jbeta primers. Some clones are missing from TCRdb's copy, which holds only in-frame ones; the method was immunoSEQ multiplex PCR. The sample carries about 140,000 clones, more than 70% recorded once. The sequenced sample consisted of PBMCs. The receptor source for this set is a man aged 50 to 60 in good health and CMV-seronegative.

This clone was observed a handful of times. CDR3 residues: CASSYSGTGDYEQYF. The CDR3 nucleotides are TGTGCCAGCAGTTACTCAGGGACAGGGGACTACGAGCAGTACTTC. The rearrangement joins TRBV28 to TRBJ2-5, with 10 bases lining up with TRBD1. The J call is in doubt because the DNA end fits TRBJ2-7 better. There are 15 residues in the CDR3. Germline-derived CDR1 and CDR2 are MDHEN and SYDVKM.

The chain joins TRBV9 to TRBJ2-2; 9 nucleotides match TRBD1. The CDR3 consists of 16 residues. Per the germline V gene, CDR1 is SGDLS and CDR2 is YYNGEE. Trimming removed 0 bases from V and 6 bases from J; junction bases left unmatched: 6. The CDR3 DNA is TGTGCCAGCAGCGTAGCTACGGGACAGGGCTCCGGGGAGCTGTTTTTT. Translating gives CASSVATGQGSGELFF.

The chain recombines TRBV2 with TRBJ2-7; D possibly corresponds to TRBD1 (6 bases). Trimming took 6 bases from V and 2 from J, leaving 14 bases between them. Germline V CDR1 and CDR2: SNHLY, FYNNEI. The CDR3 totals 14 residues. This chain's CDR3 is CASREYRAPYEQYF. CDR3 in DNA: TGTGCCAGCAGGGAGTACAGGGCTCCCTACGAGCAGTACTTC.

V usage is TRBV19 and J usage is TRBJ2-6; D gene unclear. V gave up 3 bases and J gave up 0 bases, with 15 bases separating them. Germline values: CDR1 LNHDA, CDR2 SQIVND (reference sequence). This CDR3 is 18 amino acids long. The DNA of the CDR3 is TGTGCCAGTAGTATTGGTCCAGGAAGAACCTCTGGGGCCAACGTCCTGACTTTC. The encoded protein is CASSIGPGRTSGANVLTF.

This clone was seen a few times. The CDR3 sequence is CASSLGQADEKLFF. The CDR3 nucleotides are TGTGCCAGCAGCTTGGGACAGGCAGACGAAAAACTGTTTTTT. V usage is TRBV5-4 and J usage is TRBJ1-4; maybe TRBD1 (6 bases). Trimming took off 0 bases at V and 8 bases at J, with 11 bases between the two ends. The CDR3 spans 14 residues. Germline CDR1 SGHNT, CDR2 YYREEE (reference sequence).

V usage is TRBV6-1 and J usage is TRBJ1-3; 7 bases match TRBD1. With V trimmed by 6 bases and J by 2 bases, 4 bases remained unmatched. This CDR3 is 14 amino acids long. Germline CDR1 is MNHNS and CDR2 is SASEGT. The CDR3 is CASRLQGTGNTIYF. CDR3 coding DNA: TGTGCCAGCAGGTTACAGGGGACTGGAAACACCATATATTTT.

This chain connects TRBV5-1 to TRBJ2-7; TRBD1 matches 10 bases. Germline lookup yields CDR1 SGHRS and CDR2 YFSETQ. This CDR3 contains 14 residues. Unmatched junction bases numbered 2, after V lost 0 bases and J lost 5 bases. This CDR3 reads CASSLDGTGDEQYF. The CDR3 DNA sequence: TGCGCCAGCAGCTTGGATGGGACAGGGGACGAGCAGTACTTC.